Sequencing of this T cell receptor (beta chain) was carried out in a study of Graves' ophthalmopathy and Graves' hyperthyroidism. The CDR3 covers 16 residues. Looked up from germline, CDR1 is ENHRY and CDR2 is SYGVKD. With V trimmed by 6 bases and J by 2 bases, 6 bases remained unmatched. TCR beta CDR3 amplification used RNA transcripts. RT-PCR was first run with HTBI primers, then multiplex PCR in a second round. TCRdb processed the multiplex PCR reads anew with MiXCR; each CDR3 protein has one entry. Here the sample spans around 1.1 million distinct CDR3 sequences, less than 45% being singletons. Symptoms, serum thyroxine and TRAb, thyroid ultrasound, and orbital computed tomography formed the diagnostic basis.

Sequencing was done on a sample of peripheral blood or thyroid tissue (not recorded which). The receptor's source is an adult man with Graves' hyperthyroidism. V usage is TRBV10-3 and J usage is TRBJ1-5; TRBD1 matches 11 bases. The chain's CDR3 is CAISGQGAAGNQPQHF. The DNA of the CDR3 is TGTGCCATCAGCGGACAGGGGGCTGCTGGCAATCAGCCCCAGCATTTT.